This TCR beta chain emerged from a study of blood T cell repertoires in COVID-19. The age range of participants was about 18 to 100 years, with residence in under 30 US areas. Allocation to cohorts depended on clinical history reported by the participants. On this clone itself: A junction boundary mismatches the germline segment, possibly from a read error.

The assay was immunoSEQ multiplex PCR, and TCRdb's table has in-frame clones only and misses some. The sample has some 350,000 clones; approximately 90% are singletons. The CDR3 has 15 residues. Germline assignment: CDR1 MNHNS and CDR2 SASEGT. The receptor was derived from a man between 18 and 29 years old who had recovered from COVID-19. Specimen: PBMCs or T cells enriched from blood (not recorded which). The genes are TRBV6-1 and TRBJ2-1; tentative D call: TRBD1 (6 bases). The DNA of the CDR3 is TGTGCCAGCAGAGAAGCCGGACAGTTCTTCAATGAGCAGTTCTTC. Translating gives CASREAGQFFNEQFF.